One and the same sample provided the 20 T cell receptor beta chains below, sequenced in a study of blood T cell repertoires in COVID-19. The table came from immunoSEQ multiplex PCR; TCRdb's copy has only in-frame clones and leaves some out. The sample has 650,000 to 800,000 clones; about nine tenths are singletons. Specimen: peripheral blood. These receptors originate from a woman aged 18-29 years with acute or convalescent COVID-19.

This clone was seen a handful of times. J is TRBJ2-3 and V is TRBV2; 8 nucleotides match TRBD1. V was pared by 5 bases and J by 6 bases, with 10 bases of the junction left unmatched. CDR3 size: 15 residues. Germline values: CDR1 SNHLY, CDR2 FYNNEI. This chain's CDR3 is CASSQSNTGGDTQYF. The CDR3 nucleotides are TGTGCCAGCAGTCAATCTAATACAGGGGGGGATACGCAGTATTTT.

V gene TRBV11-2 combines with J gene TRBJ1-4; D perhaps matches TRBD1 (5 bases). Trimming removed 4 bases at V and 0 bases at J, with 15 bases between. This CDR3 is built from 17 residues. Germline lookup yields CDR1 SGHAT and CDR2 FQNNGV. The CDR3 sequence: CASSSRGSSATNEKLFF. CDR3 nucleotide sequence: TGTGCCAGCAGCTCAAGGGGCAGTTCTGCAACTAATGAAAAACTGTTTTTT.

The chain couples TRBV4-2 to TRBJ1-1; the D is unclear. The CDR3 runs to 11 residues. The germline CDR1 and CDR2 sequences are LGHNA and YNFKEQ. The chain's CDR3 is CASGEGTEAFF. The DNA for the CDR3 is TGTGCGAGCGGGGAGGGTACTGAAGCTTTCTTT.

The V call is TRBV11-2, the J call TRBJ1-1; 7 nucleotides line up with TRBD1. The germline V gene encodes CDR1 SGHAT and CDR2 FQNNGV. V gave up 5 bases and J gave up 2 bases; unmatched junction bases: 11. The CDR3 loop spans 16 amino acids. In DNA, the CDR3 is TGTGCCAGCAGCCCCTGGGAGAGGGGGCGAAACACTGAAGCTTTCTTT. Translated: CASSPWERGRNTEAFF.

The chain couples TRBV6-2 or TRBV6-3 to TRBJ1-4; maybe TRBD1 (5 bases). This CDR3 is built from 13 residues. The germline CDR1 and CDR2 sequences are MNHEY and SVGEGT. Trimming took 5 bases from V and 8 from J, leaving 12 bases between them. The CDR3 sequence is CASSAGQNEKLFF. CDR3 bases: TGTGCCAGCAGTGCTGGACAAAACGAAAAACTGTTTTTT.

In nucleotides, the CDR3 is TGTGCCAGCAGCCTACTAGCGGGGTACGAGCAGTACTTC. Protein sequence: CASSLLAGYEQYF. J is TRBJ2-7 and V is TRBV7-9; 10 nucleotides match TRBD2. The V and J ends lost 5 bases and 4 bases, in that order; junction bases with no gene match: 2. This CDR3 is built from 13 residues. CDR1 and CDR2 from the germline V gene are SEHNR and FQNEAQ (reference sequence).

The chain links TRBV27 to TRBJ1-2; tentative D call: TRBD1 (5 bases). The CDR3 extends over 14 amino acids. Trimming took off 11 bases at V and 4 bases at J, with 20 bases between the two ends. Per germline, CDR1 MNHEY and CDR2 SMNVEV (reference sequence). The CDR3 protein is CASSPSGVGYGYTF. CDR3 in DNA: TGTGCCTCTTCCCCATCGGGGGTTGGCTATGGCTACACCTTC.

The chain recombines TRBV23-1 with TRBJ1-2; no reliable D call. TRBV23-1 is reported as an ORF; its role is uncertain. The CDR3 length is 11 residues. Between the trimmed V and J ends, which lost 8 bases and 4 bases, there was a span of 8 bases. The CDR3: CASSSCYGYTF. CDR3 coding DNA: TGCGCCAGCTCCTCGTGCTATGGCTACACCTTC.

This rearrangement joins TRBV23-1 to TRBJ2-5, with a tentative D call TRBD1 (6 bases). TRBV23-1 is an open reading frame, and its role is uncertain. V was trimmed by 2 bases and J by 5 bases, leaving 24 bases between them. The CDR3 sequence is 18 residues long. The CDR3 region is CASSQPDSGAGVGETQYF. The CDR3, as DNA: TGCGCCAGCAGTCAACCAGATTCCGGGGCAGGGGTAGGGGAGACCCAGTACTTC.

A remark on this clone: The DNA is left out, because the CDR3 cannot be placed on it with certainty; the CDR3 is given as TCRdb lists it. J is TRBJ1-2 and V is TRBV20-1. Inclusive of both ends, the CDR3 amounts to 8 amino acids. Germline CDR1 is DFQATT and CDR2 is SNEGSKA (reference sequence). The CDR3 loop is CSSSGYTF.

CDR3: CATSDQGGADTQYF. CDR3 DNA sequence: TGTGCCACCAGTGATCAGGGGGGCGCAGATACGCAGTATTTT. The chain carries TRBV24-1 and TRBJ2-3, with a weak D call TRBD1 (7 bases). Trimming pared 3 bases from V and 4 bases from J, leaving 10 bases between. The CDR3 consists of 14 residues. Germline CDR1 and CDR2: KGHDR and SFDVKD.

The rearrangement uses TRBV11-2 and TRBJ2-3; D perhaps matches TRBD2 (5 bases). CDR1 and CDR2 from the germline V gene are SGHAT and FQNNGV. This CDR3 spans 11 amino acids. The V end was cut by 1 base, the J end by 9 bases, with 5 bases between. The CDR3 DNA follows: TGTGCCAGCAGCTTAGGAGGGACGCAGTATTTT. Its protein product is CASSLGGTQYF.

The J gene is TRBJ1-4, the V gene TRBV23-1; no firm D call. TRBV23-1 is recorded as an ORF, its role being uncertain. The V end lost 9 bases, the J end lost 6 bases, and 14 bases lay between the germline ends. This CDR3 spans 13 amino acids. The CDR3 sequence is CASNGCADEKLFF. The CDR3 DNA reads TGCGCCAGTAATGGGTGTGCGGATGAAAAACTGTTTTTT.

The V gene is TRBV19, the J gene TRBJ1-6, with TRBD1 identical over 10 bases. The germline CDR1 and CDR2 sequences are LNHDA and SQIVND (reference sequence). V dropped 7 bases and J dropped 6; count of bases not matched to a gene: 3. The CDR3 consists of 14 residues. DNA for the CDR3: TGTGCCAGTAAGGACAGGGGGGTTAATTCACCCCTCCACTTT. This codes for CASKDRGVNSPLHF.

CDR3 nucleotides: TGTGCCAGTAGTATAGGACAGAGTAACACTGAAGCTTTCTTT. Its protein product is CASSIGQSNTEAFF. The chain recombines TRBV19 with TRBJ1-1; D is perhaps TRBD1 (5 bases). Germline-derived CDR1 and CDR2 are LNHDA and SQIVND (reference sequence). The ends were cut back, 1 base at V and 2 bases at J, with 8 bases in the middle. The CDR3 runs 14 residues. Using reference TRBV19 and TRBJ1-1 for the parts outside the CDR3, the full variable domain is DGGITQSPKYLFRKEGQNVTLSCEQNLNHDAMYWYRQDPGQGLRLIYYSQIVNDFQKGDIAEGYSVSREKKESFPLTVTSAQKNPTAFYLCASSIGQSNTEAFFGQGTRLTVV.

V is TRBV5-5 and J is TRBJ2-1; D gene unclear. The CDR3 extends over 12 amino acids. The germline V gene encodes CDR1 SGHKS and CDR2 YYEKEE (reference sequence). Trimming left V 4 bases short and J 4 bases short, with 6 bases between. The CDR3 sequence is CASSREYNEQFF. In DNA form, the CDR3 reads TGTGCCAGCAGCAGAGAGTACAATGAGCAGTTCTTC.

This chain connects TRBV15 to TRBJ2-7, with D possibly being TRBD2 (7 bases). Germline V CDR1 and CDR2: LNHNV, YYDKDF (reference sequence). V was cut by 3 bases and J by 10 bases, with 13 bases left in between. The CDR3 is 12 amino acids. The CDR3 nucleotides are TGTGCCACCAGCAGTCGAGGGGGGGCCCAGTACTTC. Translation: CATSSRGGAQYF. Combining the CDR3 with reference TRBV15 and TRBJ2-7 gives the whole variable domain DAMVIQNPRYQVTQFGKPVTLSCSQTLNHNVMYWYQQKSSQAPKLLFHYYDKDFNNEADTPDNFQSRRPNTSFCFLDIRSPGLGDTAMYLCATSSRGGAQYFGPGTRLTVT.

Many counts were recorded for this clone. CDR3 protein: CASSPPDRGYYEQYF. The CDR3 DNA is TGTGCCAGCAGCCCCCCGGACAGGGGCTACTACGAGCAGTACTTC. This chain links TRBV7-9 with TRBJ2-7, with TRBD1 matching over 9 bases. The CDR3 extends over 15 amino acids. Germline CDR1 reads SEHNR; CDR2 reads FQNEAQ (reference sequence). With V trimmed by 5 bases and J by 3 bases, 8 bases remained unmatched.

The gene calls are TRBV29-1 and TRBJ1-1, with 10 bases fitting TRBD1. The CDR3 is 17 amino acids. After removal of 1 base from V and 1 base from J, the junction contained 9 bases not matched to a gene. Germline V gene sequence: CDR1 SQVTM, CDR2 ANQGSEA. The CDR3 nucleotides read TGCAGCGTTGAAGGGGACAGGGGATCGATGGGGAACACTGAAGCTTTCTTT. Residues: CSVEGDRGSMGNTEAFF.

The chain is built from TRBV9 and TRBJ2-2; 10 bases match TRBD2. The CDR3 runs 17 residues. Germline V lookup: CDR1 SGDLS, CDR2 YYNGEE. Unmatched junction bases numbered 13, after V lost 3 bases and J lost 8 bases. The CDR3, as DNA: TGTGCCAGCAGCGGGACTAGCGGCCCCCGACTCGGGGGGGAGCTGTTTTTT. Its translation is CASSGTSGPRLGGELFF.